The T cell receptor beta chain described here comes from a study of post-analysis software for immune sequencing data. The wider study: The study covered relapsing-remitting, secondary progressive and progressive-relapsing courses of multiple sclerosis.

As to this clonotype: Its antigen is currently unknown.

Prepared libraries of TCR beta cDNA carried unique molecular identifiers. Some 500,000 cDNA molecules were obtained per 1 to 10 million input T cells. TCRdb itself ran the PCR reads through MiXCR, one entry per CDR3 protein. The sample includes roughly 600,000 distinct CDR3 sequences, 44% of them seen just once. The study, taken as a whole, reports: Diversity measured as normalized Chao1 was significantly lower in multiple sclerosis patients than in controls.

The specimen was blood. This receptor was obtained from a girl aged 10 to 17 with multiple sclerosis.

The CDR3 coding sequence is TGTGCCTGGGAAGGCCCCTCCTACGAGCAGTACTTC. The encoded protein is CAWEGPSYEQYF. This chain uses TRBV30 with TRBJ2-7; the D is unclear. The CDR3 runs 12 residues. Germline values: CDR1 GTSNPN, CDR2 SVGIG (reference sequence). Trimming cost V 5 bases and J 0 bases, with 8 bases left between them. Supplemented by reference TRBV30 and TRBJ2-7, the full variable domain reads SQTIHQWPATLVQPVGSPLSLECTVEGTSNPNLYWYRQAAGRGLQLLFYSVGIGQISSEVPQNLSASRPQDRQFILSSKKLLLSDSGFYLCAWEGPSYEQYFGPGTRLTVT.